The 31 T cell receptor beta chains reported below all come from one sample, sequenced in a study of Ad26.COV2.S vaccination and SARS-CoV-2 variants. The assay was immunoSEQ multiplex PCR, and TCRdb's table has in-frame clones only and misses some. The repertoire holds just under 250,000 clones, with approximately 87% as singletons. Treatment described: 19 received Ad26.COV2.S at low or high dose, single or two shots; 5 received placebo; per-sample allocation not given. Each sample was drawn 63 days after the first injection (of vaccine or placebo). The input for sequencing was peripheral blood, taken in a trial of Ad26.COV2.S vaccine versus placebo. These receptors were obtained from a person between 18 and 65 years old who received the Ad26.COV2.S COVID-19 vaccine or a placebo.

The chain carries TRBV3-1 (or the pseudogene TRBV3-2) and TRBJ2-7; TRBD1 agrees at 8 bases. CDR1 LGHDT and CDR2 YNNKEL come from the germline V gene (reference sequence). With V trimmed by 5 bases and J by 0 bases, 3 bases remained unmatched. The CDR3 covers 14 residues. The CDR3 is CASSSGTGSYEQYF. Here the CDR3 DNA reads TGTGCCAGCAGCTCCGGGACAGGCTCCTACGAGCAGTACTTC.

This clone was recorded only once. CDR3 protein: CSGGVVNTGELFF. The CDR3 coding sequence is TGCAGCGGTGGGGTGGTGAACACCGGGGAGCTGTTTTTT. V usage is TRBV29-1 and J usage is TRBJ2-2; D is unclear. The CDR3 consists of 13 residues. Germline-derived CDR1 and CDR2 are SQVTM and ANQGSEA. V gave up 7 bases and J gave up 1 base, with 10 bases separating them.

The chain has TRBV6-1 and TRBJ1-1; D not certain. Germline V gene lookup returns CDR1 MNHNS and CDR2 SASEGT. Trimming left V 3 bases short and J 0 bases short, with 14 bases between. The CDR3 length is 16 residues. In DNA, the CDR3 is TGTGCCAGCAGTGACCCCCAGACACGCTTGAACACTGAAGCTTTCTTT. Protein product: CASSDPQTRLNTEAFF.

J is TRBJ1-5 and V is TRBV2; D possibly corresponds to TRBD1 (5 bases). In germline, CDR1 is SNHLY, CDR2 FYNNEI. This CDR3 spans 14 amino acids. V lost 8 bases and J 5 bases, leaving 16 bases between the germline ends. CDR3 nucleotide sequence: TGTGCCAGCGATCGGGGGTCTATAGATCAGCCCCAGCATTTT. Translation: CASDRGSIDQPQHF.

This chain links TRBV9 with TRBJ2-7; D ambiguous. The CDR3 is 12 residues long. CDR1 is SGDLS and CDR2 is YYNGEE in the germline V gene. V lost 3 bases and J 0 bases, leaving 4 bases between the germline ends. CDR3 amino acids: CASSGSSYEQYF. The CDR3 coding sequence is TGTGCCAGCAGCGGGAGCTCCTACGAGCAGTACTTC.

The V and J genes are TRBV10-1 and TRBJ1-5; D unclear. The V and J ends lost 7 bases and 0 bases respectively, with 10 bases between them. The germline V gene has CDR1 WNHNN and CDR2 SYGVQD (reference sequence). The CDR3 sequence is 14 residues long. CDR3 region: CASMGSFSNQPQHF. The CDR3 DNA reads TGCGCCAGCATGGGCAGCTTTAGCAATCAGCCCCAGCATTTT.

CDR3 sequence: CASSEQGARRYF. In DNA, the CDR3 is TGTGCCAGCAGTGAACAAGGAGCCCGCCGGTACTTC. The V and J genes are TRBV2 and TRBJ2-5; D call uncertain. CDR1 and CDR2 from the germline V gene are SNHLY and FYNNEI. The V and J ends lost 2 bases and 13 bases respectively, with 14 bases between them. The CDR3 is 12 residues long. The entire variable domain, with the rest obtained from reference TRBV2 and TRBJ2-5, is as follows: EPEVTQTPSHQVTQMGQEVILRCVPISNHLYFYWYRQILGQKVEFLVSFYNNEISEKSEIFDDQFSVERPDGSNFTLKIRSTKLEDSAMYFCASSEQGARRYFGPGTRLLVL.

The chain is built from TRBV27 and TRBJ2-1; 10 bases align to TRBD2. The CDR3 totals 15 residues. With V trimmed by 3 bases and J by 12 bases, 11 bases remained unmatched. Germline loops: CDR1 MNHEY, CDR2 SMNVEV (reference sequence). The CDR3 DNA reads as TGTGCCAGCAGTTTCACCCCCGGGACTAGCGACCGGCAGTTCTTC. Translation gives CASSFTPGTSDRQFF.

This clone was counted a single time. The V call is TRBV29-1, the J call TRBJ1-2; perhaps TRBD1 as D (5 bases). Germline V CDR1 and CDR2: SQVTM, ANQGSEA. Trimming took off 2 bases at V and 8 bases at J, with 12 bases between the two ends. This CDR3 is 12 amino acids long. The CDR3 DNA is TGCAGCGTTGAACGGGGCGCGGGAGGCTACACCTTC. Translating it yields CSVERGAGGYTF.

CDR3 sequence (DNA): TGTGCCAGCAGTTTCCTGTCCGGGGCCAACGTCCTGACTTTC. It codes for CASSFLSGANVLTF. This chain uses TRBV27 with TRBJ2-6; D uncertain. Trimming took 3 bases from V and 4 from J, leaving 7 bases between them. Germline V lookup: CDR1 MNHEY, CDR2 SMNVEV (reference sequence). The CDR3 totals 14 residues.

This sequence joins TRBV2 and TRBJ2-7; 11 bases match TRBD2. The trim removed 9 bases at V and 5 bases at J, leaving 12 bases unmatched. The CDR3 extends over 15 amino acids. Germline lookup yields CDR1 SNHLY and CDR2 FYNNEI. The CDR3 DNA follows: TGTGCCAGTAGGACTAGCGGGCTTATAGGGGACGAGCAGTACTTC. This encodes CASRTSGLIGDEQYF. Looking up the rest from reference TRBV2 and TRBJ2-7 gives the full variable domain: EPEVTQTPSHQVTQMGQEVILRCVPISNHLYFYWYRQILGQKVEFLVSFYNNEISEKSEIFDDQFSVERPDGSNFTLKIRSTKLEDSAMYFCASRTSGLIGDEQYFGPGTRLTVT.

The rearrangement uses TRBV28 and TRBJ2-2; D is uncertain. The CDR3 has 15 amino acids. Germline V gene data show CDR1 as MDHEN and CDR2 as SYDVKM. The germline V and J ends were trimmed by 6 bases and 7 bases, with 18 bases remaining between them. CDR3 in amino acids: CASSPKLAVIGELFF. CDR3 coding DNA: TGTGCCAGCAGCCCAAAACTCGCCGTAATCGGGGAGCTGTTTTTT.

The genes are TRBV6-2 or TRBV6-3 and TRBJ2-7; D ambiguous. Germline V lookup: CDR1 MNHEY, CDR2 SVGEGT. The CDR3 is 13 amino acids. V gave up 2 bases and J gave up 5 bases, with 10 bases separating them. The CDR3 DNA follows: TGTGCCAGCAGTTACGGGTCCATGCACGAGCAGTACTTC. Protein product: CASSYGSMHEQYF.

This clone was seen only once. The CDR3, as DNA: TGTGCCAGCAGCCGAGGACTAGCGGGGAGTTCGGAGACCCAGTACTTC. Protein sequence: CASSRGLAGSSETQYF. J is TRBJ2-5 and V is TRBV11-2; 12 bases line up with TRBD2. The CDR3 loop spans 16 amino acids. CDR1 and CDR2 from the germline V gene are SGHAT and FQNNGV. The V gene end was trimmed by 5 bases and the J gene end by 5 bases; junction bases not matched to a gene: 9. The variable domain in full, with the rest retrieved from reference TRBV11-2 and TRBJ2-5, is EAGVAQSPRYKIIEKRQSVAFWCNPISGHATLYWYQQILGQGPKLLIQFQNNGVVDDSQLPKDRFSAERLKGVDSTLKIQPAKLEDSAVYLCASSRGLAGSSETQYFGPGTRLLVL.

This chain connects TRBV5-6 to TRBJ2-7, with D possibly TRBD1 on 5 matching bases. The germline CDR1 and CDR2 sequences are SGHDT and YYEEEE. CDR3 length: 14 amino acids. The V gene lost 0 bases and the J gene lost 0 bases, with 7 bases spanning the gap. CDR3 protein: CASSLERGSYEQYF. The CDR3 nucleotides are TGTGCCAGCAGCTTGGAAAGGGGCTCCTACGAGCAGTACTTC.

V and J are TRBV30 and TRBJ2-5; possibly TRBD2 for D (5 bases). Germline V gene sequence: CDR1 GTSNPN, CDR2 SVGIG (reference sequence). V was pared by 2 bases and J by 5 bases, with 9 bases between. The CDR3 totals 12 residues. CDR3 in DNA: TGTGCCTGGAGTTTAGCGAGGGAGACCCAGTACTTC. Its protein product is CAWSLARETQYF.

V is TRBV10-3 and J is TRBJ2-7, with TRBD2 identical over 14 bases. Germline V gene lookup returns CDR1 ENHRY and CDR2 SYGVKD. The CDR3 is 15 amino acids. V was clipped by 2 bases and J by 6 bases; unmatched bases: 3. CDR3 sequence reads: CAISEPGLAGVEQYF. For the CDR3, the DNA is TGTGCCATCAGTGAGCCGGGACTAGCGGGAGTCGAGCAGTACTTC.

The chain joins TRBV27 to TRBJ1-5; D might be TRBD1 (6 bases). Germline V gene sequence: CDR1 MNHEY, CDR2 SMNVEV (reference sequence). V was cut by 9 bases and J by 2 bases, with 20 bases left in between. CDR3 length: 16 residues. As DNA, the CDR3 is TGTGCCAGGAGCCTCGTATGTTACAGGGGCAATCAGCCCCAGCATTTT. It is translated as CARSLVCYRGNQPQHF.

This clone showed up just once. This chain links TRBV6-2 or TRBV6-3 with TRBJ2-5; 9 nucleotides agree with TRBD2. CDR1 and CDR2 from the germline V gene are MNHEY and SVGEGT. CDR3 size: 14 residues. V gave up 1 base and J gave up 5 bases; unmatched junction bases: 2. As DNA, the CDR3 is TGTGCCAGCAGTTACTGGACTAGCGAGGAGACCCAGTACTTC. Encoded protein: CASSYWTSEETQYF.

The rearrangement uses TRBV11-2 and TRBJ2-1; no reliable D call. Germline V gives CDR1 SGHAT, CDR2 FQNNGV. Trimming stripped 0 bases from V and 5 bases from J, with 11 bases between. CDR3 length: 15 residues. The CDR3 DNA sequence: TGTGCCAGCAGCTTAGATGTTCAGGTCAACAATGAGCAGTTCTTC. Translating gives CASSLDVQVNNEQFF.

The chain combines TRBV27 with TRBJ2-5; 10 nucleotides line up with TRBD1. V lost 5 bases to trimming and J lost 5 bases; unmatched junction nucleotides: 11. The CDR3 sequence is 16 residues long. Germline-derived CDR1 and CDR2 are MNHEY and SMNVEV (reference sequence). The CDR3 loop reads CASSQTDRGPQETQYF. Here the CDR3 DNA reads TGTGCCAGCAGTCAAACCGACAGGGGGCCCCAGGAGACCCAGTACTTC.

The rearrangement joins TRBV20-1 to TRBJ2-1, with TRBD2 as a possible D gene (6 bases). The germline V and J ends were trimmed by 3 bases and 5 bases, with 14 bases remaining between them. Germline lookup yields CDR1 DFQATT and CDR2 SNEGSKA (reference sequence). The length of the CDR3 is 14 residues. The CDR3 region has the DNA TGCAGTGCTAGTATGGACGGACTAAACAATGAGCAGTTCTTC. It is translated as CSASMDGLNNEQFF.

The chain links TRBV27 to TRBJ2-7, with D possibly matching TRBD2 (5 bases). V lost 2 bases to trimming and J lost 6 bases, with 14 bases between them. Germline CDR1 is MNHEY and CDR2 is SMNVEV (reference sequence). CDR3 length equals 14 residues. The CDR3 DNA reads TGTGCCAGCAGTTTACGGACTCGAAGCGGCGAGCAGTACTTC. Its translation: CASSLRTRSGEQYF.

This chain connects TRBV29-1 to TRBJ1-2; no definite D call. The V end was cut by 1 base, the J end by 2 bases, with 8 bases between. This CDR3 contains 13 residues. Germline loops: CDR1 SQVTM, CDR2 ANQGSEA. CDR3 bases: TGCAGCGTTGAAGGAAAAGGAAACTATGGCTACACCTTC. Protein sequence: CSVEGKGNYGYTF.

The rearrangement joins TRBV3-1 (or the pseudogene TRBV3-2) to TRBJ2-3; 7 nucleotides match TRBD2. Germline lookup yields CDR1 LGHDT and CDR2 YNNKEL (reference sequence). V was pared by 3 bases and J by 6 bases, with 18 bases of the junction left unmatched. CDR3 length: 18 amino acids. The CDR3 DNA is TGTGCCAGCAGCCAGGTAGCGAGACTAGCCCGAGGTACGGATACGCAGTATTTT. This gives the protein CASSQVARLARGTDTQYF.

This chain joins TRBV30 and TRBJ1-6, with 9 nucleotides matching TRBD1. Germline V gene lookup returns CDR1 GTSNPN and CDR2 SVGIG (reference sequence). V shed 4 bases, J shed 10 bases, and the junction held 5 bases outside the gene matches. The CDR3 is made up of 13 amino acids. CDR3 DNA sequence: TGTGCCTGGATGACAGGGGGTCGGTCACCCCTCCACTTT. Its protein product is CAWMTGGRSPLHF.

The chain carries TRBV5-1 and TRBJ2-5, with D perhaps being TRBD1 or TRBD2 (8 bases each). This CDR3 contains 14 residues. CDR1 and CDR2 from the germline V gene are SGHRS and YFSETQ. V was cut by 4 bases and J by 7 bases, with 17 bases left in between. CDR3 residues: CASSPQGAGGTQYF. The CDR3 DNA reads as TGCGCCAGCAGCCCCCAGGGGGCGGGGGGGACCCAGTACTTC.

J is TRBJ1-6 and V is TRBV27, with 7 bases that match TRBD1. Germline V gene sequence: CDR1 MNHEY, CDR2 SMNVEV (reference sequence). Trimming took 4 bases from V and 4 from J; bases not matched to a gene: 7. The CDR3 consists of 16 residues. The CDR3 sequence is CASSSKGQPYNSPLHF. As DNA, the CDR3 is TGTGCCAGCAGTTCAAAGGGACAGCCTTATAATTCACCCCTCCACTTT.

This chain uses TRBV11-2 with TRBJ1-1; perhaps TRBD1 as D (6 bases). This CDR3 is built from 13 residues. Trimming pared 5 bases from V and 1 base from J, leaving 8 bases between. In germline, CDR1 is SGHAT, CDR2 FQNNGV. CDR3 nucleotide sequence: TGTGCCAGCAGCGTACAGGGGAACACTGAAGCTTTCTTT. Residues: CASSVQGNTEAFF.

The genes are TRBV7-2 and TRBJ1-4; TRBD1 might be the D (6 bases). The CDR3 has 19 residues. Trimming left V 5 bases short and J 3 bases short, with 25 bases between. Germline V gene lookup returns CDR1 SGHTA and CDR2 FQGNSA. CDR3 sequence reads: CASSLRSGTLPLPNEKLFF. DNA of the CDR3: TGTGCCAGCAGCCTCCGTTCTGGGACACTTCCCCTTCCTAATGAAAAACTGTTTTTT.

The rearrangement uses TRBV11-2 and TRBJ2-3; 7 bases line up with TRBD1. The CDR3 contains 16 residues. The germline V gene has CDR1 SGHAT and CDR2 FQNNGV. Unmatched junction bases numbered 6, after V lost 1 base and J lost 2 bases. CDR3 DNA sequence: TGTGCCAGCAGCTTAGCCGGGACAGATAACACAGATACGCAGTATTTT. Amino acids: CASSLAGTDNTDTQYF.